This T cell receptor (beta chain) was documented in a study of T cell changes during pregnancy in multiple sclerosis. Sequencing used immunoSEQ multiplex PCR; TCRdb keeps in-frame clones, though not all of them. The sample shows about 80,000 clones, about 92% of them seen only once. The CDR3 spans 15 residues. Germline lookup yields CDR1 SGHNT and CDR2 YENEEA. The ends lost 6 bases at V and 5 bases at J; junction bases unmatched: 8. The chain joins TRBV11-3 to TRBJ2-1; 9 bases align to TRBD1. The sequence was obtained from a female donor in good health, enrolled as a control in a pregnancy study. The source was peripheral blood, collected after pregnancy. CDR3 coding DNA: TGTGCCAGCAGAACGCGACAGGGGGTTGACAATGAGCAGTTCTTC. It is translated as CASRTRQGVDNEQFF.